A single TCR beta chain is shown here with its context. RNA extraction was followed by reverse transcription into cDNA, which acted as the sequencing template. Only in-frame clones appear in the TCRdb table, and some are missing; sequencing was by immunoSEQ multiplex PCR. The table shows 150,000 to 200,000 clones, with about three fifths occurring only once. These data belong to a study of CD8+ T cells in alopecia areata. Treatment defined: oral pan-JAK inhibitor, 5-10 mg twice daily. The TCR was taken from a human donor with alopecia areata. This specimen was CD4+ T cells sorted from blood, taken at week 4, from a patient treated with tofacitinib.

This CDR3 reads CASSSWGLAGSYEQYF. CDR3 sequence (DNA): TGTGCCAGCAGCTCATGGGGACTAGCGGGGTCCTACGAGCAGTACTTC. The chain uses TRBV5-6 and TRBJ2-7; 13 bases match TRBD2. This CDR3 region has 16 residues. With 3 bases clipped from V and 1 base from J, the junction kept 4 bases outside the gene matches. The germline CDR1 and CDR2 sequences are SGHDT and YYEEEE.